This TCR beta chain was identified during a study of CD8+CD57+ T cells in acquired aplastic anemia. Study-wide context: Sorted CD4+ plus CD8+ cells gave DNA averaging around 3 ug.

General study findings and limits: About 30 CD8+ CDR3 sequences occurred in both the patients and the controls.

The germline gives CDR1 LNHNV, CDR2 YYDKDF (reference sequence). The J segment lost 9 bases and the V segment lost 3 bases, leaving 10 bases of the junction unmatched. This CDR3 spans 17 amino acids. Concerning this clonotype itself: Its antigen is still unknown.

Profiling that covered TCR beta VDJ and CDR3 relied on genomic DNA as its template. TCRdb analysed the reads with MiXCR anew, one entry per CDR3 protein. Found here are approximately 45,000 distinct CDR3 sequences, around 69% of them singletons; the top ten hold around 36%. The sample comprised sorted CD4+, CD8+, or CD8+CD57+ T cells (not recorded which) from PBMCs. The chain is built from TRBV15 and TRBJ2-3; the match to TRBD2 covers 15 bases. The sequence derives from a human donor in good health, serving as a control. CDR3 protein: CATSRETGTSGGSTQYF. In DNA, the CDR3 is TGTGCCACCAGCAGGGAGACAGGGACTAGCGGGGGGTCCACGCAGTATTTT.